The following is a T cell receptor (beta chain) sequence with its context. Its antigen remains unidentified. Random hexamers were used to reverse transcribe an amount of roughly 0.5 to 1 ug RNA. In TCRdb, the immunoSEQ multiplex PCR reads were re-called with MiXCR into one record per CDR3 protein. The sample contains around 200,000 distinct CDR3 sequences, more than 85% of which appear only once. V was cut by 3 bases and J by 5 bases, with 10 bases left in between. CDR3 length equals 14 residues. Germline CDR1 is SEHNR and CDR2 is FQNEAQ (reference sequence). The sample is drawn from a study of CD8 T cells in Susac syndrome. The wider study: Patients with Susac syndrome, at blood draw, were therapy-naive, on corticosteroids, or on intravenous immunoglobulin alone. Study-level results: Susac CD8+ clonal expansion peaked in TEMRA cells and active patients.

Sequencing input: CD8+ T cells from PBMCs. The chain has TRBV7-9 and TRBJ2-2; D call uncertain. The sequence was obtained from a human donor with Susac syndrome. The CDR3 here is CASSFGAATGELFF. The CDR3 DNA reads TGTGCCAGCAGCTTCGGTGCGGCGACCGGGGAGCTGTTTTTT.